This T cell receptor (beta chain) was found in a study of T cell responses to AZD1222 COVID-19 vaccine. Profiled with immunoSEQ multiplex PCR; TCRdb holds only in-frame clones, not every one. The sample has around 120,000 clones, about 90% seen once. Comment on this clone: Its antigen remains unidentified.

Study-wide results and limits: The study reported that nearly half of spike-specific TCRs target unmutated variant regions.

The CDR3 has 13 residues. Trimming took off 11 bases at V and 0 bases at J, with 14 bases between the two ends. In germline, CDR1 is MDHEN, CDR2 SYDVKM. The specimen was peripheral blood, collected on day 0 of MenACWY control vaccination. The sequence was collected from an adult in good health. This chain connects TRBV28 to TRBJ2-7; D uncertain. The CDR3 region has the DNA TGTGCCTACAGTCCCCGCACCTCCTACGAGCAGTACTTC. Encoded protein: CAYSPRTSYEQYF.